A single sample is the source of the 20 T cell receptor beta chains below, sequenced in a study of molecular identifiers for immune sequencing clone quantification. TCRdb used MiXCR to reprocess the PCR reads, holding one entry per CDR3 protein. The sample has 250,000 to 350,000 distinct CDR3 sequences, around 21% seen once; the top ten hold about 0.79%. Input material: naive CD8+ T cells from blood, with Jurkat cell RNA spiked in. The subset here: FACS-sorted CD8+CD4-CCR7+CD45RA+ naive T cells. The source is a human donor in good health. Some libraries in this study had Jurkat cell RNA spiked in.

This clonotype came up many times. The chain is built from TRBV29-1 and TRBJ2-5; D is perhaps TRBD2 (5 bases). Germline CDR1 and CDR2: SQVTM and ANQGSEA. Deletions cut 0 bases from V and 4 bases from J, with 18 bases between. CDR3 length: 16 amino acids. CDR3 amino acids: CSVEDGVYVPSETQYF. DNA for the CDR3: TGCAGCGTTGAAGACGGGGTTTATGTCCCATCAGAGACCCAGTACTTC.

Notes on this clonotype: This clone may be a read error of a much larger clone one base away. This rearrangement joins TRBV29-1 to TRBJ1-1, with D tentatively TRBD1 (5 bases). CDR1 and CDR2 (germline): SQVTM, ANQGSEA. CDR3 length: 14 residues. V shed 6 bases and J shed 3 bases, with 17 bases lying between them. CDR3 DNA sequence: TGCAGCGTCCCCAACCCCCCGGGGGACACTGAAGCTTTCTTT. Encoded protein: CSVPNPPGDTEAFF.

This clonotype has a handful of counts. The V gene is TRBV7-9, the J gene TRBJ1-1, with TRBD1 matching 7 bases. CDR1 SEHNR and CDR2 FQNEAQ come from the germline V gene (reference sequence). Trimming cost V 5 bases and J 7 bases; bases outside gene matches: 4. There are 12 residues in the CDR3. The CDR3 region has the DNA TGTGCCAGCAGCGCCTGGACAGGTGAAGCTTTCTTT. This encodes CASSAWTGEAFF.

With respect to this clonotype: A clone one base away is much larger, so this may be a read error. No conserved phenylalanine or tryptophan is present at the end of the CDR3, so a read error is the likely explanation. The CDR3 loop reads CASSTSNEQFL. The CDR3 DNA is TGTGCCAGCAGTACATCCAATGAGCAGTTCCTC. The chain uses TRBV28 and TRBJ2-1; D not resolved. The V end was cut by 5 bases, the J end by 6 bases, with 5 bases between. Germline loops: CDR1 MDHEN, CDR2 SYDVKM. The length of the CDR3 is 11 residues.

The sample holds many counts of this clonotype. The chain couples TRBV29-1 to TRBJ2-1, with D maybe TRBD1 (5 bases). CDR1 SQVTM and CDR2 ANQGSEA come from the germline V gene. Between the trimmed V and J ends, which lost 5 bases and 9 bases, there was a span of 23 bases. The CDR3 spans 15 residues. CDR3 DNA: TGCAGCGTTCCCCCTTCCGACTTGGGGCGGTTTGAGCAGTTCTTC. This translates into CSVPPSDLGRFEQFF.

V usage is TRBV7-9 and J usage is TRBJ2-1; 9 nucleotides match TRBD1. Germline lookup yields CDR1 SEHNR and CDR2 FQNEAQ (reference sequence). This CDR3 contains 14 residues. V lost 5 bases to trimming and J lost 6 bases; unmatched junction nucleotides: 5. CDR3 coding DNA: TGTGCCAGCAGCCCGCCGGGACAGGGCAATGAGCAGTTCTTC. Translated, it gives CASSPPGQGNEQFF.

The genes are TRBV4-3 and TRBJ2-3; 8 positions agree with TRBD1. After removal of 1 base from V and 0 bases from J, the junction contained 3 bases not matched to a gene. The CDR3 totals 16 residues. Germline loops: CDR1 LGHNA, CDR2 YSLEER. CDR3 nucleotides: TGCGCCAGCAGCCAAGGACAGGGGTTAAGCACAGATACGCAGTATTTT. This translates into CASSQGQGLSTDTQYF.

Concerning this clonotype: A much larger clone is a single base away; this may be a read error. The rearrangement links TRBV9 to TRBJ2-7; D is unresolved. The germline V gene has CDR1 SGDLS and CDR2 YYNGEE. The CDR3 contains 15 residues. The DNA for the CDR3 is TGTACCAGCAGCCCCTCGGACCTAGGCTCCTACGAGCAGTACTTC. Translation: CTSSPSDLGSYEQYF.

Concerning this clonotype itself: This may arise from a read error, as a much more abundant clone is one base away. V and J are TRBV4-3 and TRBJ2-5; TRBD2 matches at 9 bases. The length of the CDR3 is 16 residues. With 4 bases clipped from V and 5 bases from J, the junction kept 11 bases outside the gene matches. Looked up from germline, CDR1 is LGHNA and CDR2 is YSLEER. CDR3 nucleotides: TGCGCCAGCAGCCGAGTAGCTTCTAGCGGGGTTGAGACCCAGTACTTC. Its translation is CASSRVASSGVETQYF.

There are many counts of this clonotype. CDR3 sequence reads: CASSSSRDEQYF. CDR3 nucleotide sequence: TGTGCCAGCAGCTCGTCCCGTGACGAGCAGTACTTC. The rearrangement joins TRBV5-6 to TRBJ2-7; D gene ambiguous. Per germline, CDR1 SGHDT and CDR2 YYEEEE. This CDR3 region has 12 residues. Trimming removed 3 bases from V and 5 bases from J, with 9 bases in between.

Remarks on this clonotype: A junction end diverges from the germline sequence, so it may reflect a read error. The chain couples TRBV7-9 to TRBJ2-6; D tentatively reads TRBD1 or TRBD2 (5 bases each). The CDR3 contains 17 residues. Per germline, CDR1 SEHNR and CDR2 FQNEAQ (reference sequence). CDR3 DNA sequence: TGTGCCGGCAGCCCCCGGGACGGACTCTCTGGGGCCAACGTCCTGACTTTC. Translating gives CAGSPRDGLSGANVLTF.

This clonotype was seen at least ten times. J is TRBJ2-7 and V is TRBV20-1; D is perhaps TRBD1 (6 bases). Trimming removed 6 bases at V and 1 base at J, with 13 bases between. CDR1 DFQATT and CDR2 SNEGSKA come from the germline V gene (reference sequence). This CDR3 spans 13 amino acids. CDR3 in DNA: TGCAGTGCCAGACAGGCTTTATCCTACGAGCAGTACTTC. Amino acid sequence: CSARQALSYEQYF.

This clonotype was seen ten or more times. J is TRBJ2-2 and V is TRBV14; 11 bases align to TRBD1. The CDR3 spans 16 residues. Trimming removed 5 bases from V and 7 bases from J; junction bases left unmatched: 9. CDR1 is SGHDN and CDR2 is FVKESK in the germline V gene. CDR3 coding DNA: TGTGCCAGCAGCGACTACCCCGGGACAGGGGGCGGGGAGCTGTTTTTT. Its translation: CASSDYPGTGGGELFF. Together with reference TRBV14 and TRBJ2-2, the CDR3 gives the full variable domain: EAGVTQFPSHSVIEKGQTVTLRCDPISGHDNLYWYRRVMGKEIKFLLHFVKESKQDESGMPNNRFLAERTGGTYSTLKVQPAELEDSGVYFCASSDYPGTGGGELFFGEGSRLTVL.

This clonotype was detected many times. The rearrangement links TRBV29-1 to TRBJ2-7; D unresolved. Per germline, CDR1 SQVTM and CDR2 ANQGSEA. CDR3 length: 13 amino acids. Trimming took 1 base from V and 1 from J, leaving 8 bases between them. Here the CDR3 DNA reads TGCAGCGTTGAAGGGTCTAGATCCTACGAGCAGTACTTC. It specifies CSVEGSRSYEQYF.

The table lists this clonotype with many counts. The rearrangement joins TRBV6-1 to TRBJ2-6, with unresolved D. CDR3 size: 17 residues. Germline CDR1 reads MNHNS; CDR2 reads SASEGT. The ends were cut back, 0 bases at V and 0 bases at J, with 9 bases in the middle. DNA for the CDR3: TGTGCCAGCAGTGAAGCGATTTTCCTCTCTGGGGCCAACGTCCTGACTTTC. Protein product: CASSEAIFLSGANVLTF.

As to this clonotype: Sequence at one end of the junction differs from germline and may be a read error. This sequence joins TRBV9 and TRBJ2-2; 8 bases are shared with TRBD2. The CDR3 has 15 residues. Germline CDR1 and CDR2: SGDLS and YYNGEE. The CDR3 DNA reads TGTGCCGGCAGCGTAGGGGGACTAGTTTCCGGGGAGCTGTTTTTT. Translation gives CAGSVGGLVSGELFF.

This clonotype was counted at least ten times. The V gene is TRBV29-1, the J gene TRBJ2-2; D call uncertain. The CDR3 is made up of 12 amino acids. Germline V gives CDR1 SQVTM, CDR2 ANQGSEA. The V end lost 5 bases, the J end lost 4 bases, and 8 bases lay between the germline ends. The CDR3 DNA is TGCAGCGTTCCAACACCCACCGGGGAGCTGTTTTTT. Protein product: CSVPTPTGELFF.

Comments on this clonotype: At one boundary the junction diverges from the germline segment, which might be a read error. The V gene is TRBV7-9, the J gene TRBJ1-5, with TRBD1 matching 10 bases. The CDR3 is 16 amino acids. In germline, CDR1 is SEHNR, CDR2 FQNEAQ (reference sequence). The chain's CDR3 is CASSLVGTGEDQPQQF. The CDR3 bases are TGTGCCAGCAGCTTAGTAGGGACAGGGGAGGATCAGCCCCAGCAGTTT.

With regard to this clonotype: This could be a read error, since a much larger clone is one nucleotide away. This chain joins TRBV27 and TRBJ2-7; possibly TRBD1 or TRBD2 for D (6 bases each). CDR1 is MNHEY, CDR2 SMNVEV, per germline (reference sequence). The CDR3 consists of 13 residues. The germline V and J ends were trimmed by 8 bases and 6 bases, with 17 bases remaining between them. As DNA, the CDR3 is TGTGCCAGCGGGCCTCGGGGGCAGAGCGAGCAGTACTTC. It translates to CASGPRGQSEQYF.

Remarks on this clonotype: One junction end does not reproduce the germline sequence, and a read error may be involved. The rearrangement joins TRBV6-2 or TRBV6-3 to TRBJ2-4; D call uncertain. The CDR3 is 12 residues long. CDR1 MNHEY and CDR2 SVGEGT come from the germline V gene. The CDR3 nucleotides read TGTGCCAGCAGTTACGGCAGGAACACTCAGTACTTC. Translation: CASSYGRNTQYF.